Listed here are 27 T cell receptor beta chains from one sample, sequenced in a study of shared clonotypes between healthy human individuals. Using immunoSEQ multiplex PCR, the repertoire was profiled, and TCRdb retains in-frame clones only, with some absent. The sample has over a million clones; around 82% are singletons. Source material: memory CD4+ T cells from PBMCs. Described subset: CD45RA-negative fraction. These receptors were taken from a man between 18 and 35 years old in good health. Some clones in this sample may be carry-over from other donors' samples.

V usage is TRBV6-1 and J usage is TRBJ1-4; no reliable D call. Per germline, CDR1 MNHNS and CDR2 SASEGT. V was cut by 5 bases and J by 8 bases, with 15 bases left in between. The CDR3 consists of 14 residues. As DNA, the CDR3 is TGTGCCAGCAGTCCCGACCAGATTCGAGAAAAACTGTTTTTT. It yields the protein CASSPDQIREKLFF.

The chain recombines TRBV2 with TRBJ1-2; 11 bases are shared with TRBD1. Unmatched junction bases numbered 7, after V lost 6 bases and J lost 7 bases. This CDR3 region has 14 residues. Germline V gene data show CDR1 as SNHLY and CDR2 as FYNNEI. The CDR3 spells CASRADRGRSGYTF. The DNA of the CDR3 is TGTGCCAGCAGGGCGGACAGGGGGCGGTCTGGCTACACCTTC.

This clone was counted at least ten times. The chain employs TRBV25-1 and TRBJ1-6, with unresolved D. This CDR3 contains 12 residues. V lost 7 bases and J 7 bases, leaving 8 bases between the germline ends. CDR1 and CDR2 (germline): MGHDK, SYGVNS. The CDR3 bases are TGTGCCAGCACACACGGGAATTCACCCCTCCACTTT. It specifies CASTHGNSPLHF.

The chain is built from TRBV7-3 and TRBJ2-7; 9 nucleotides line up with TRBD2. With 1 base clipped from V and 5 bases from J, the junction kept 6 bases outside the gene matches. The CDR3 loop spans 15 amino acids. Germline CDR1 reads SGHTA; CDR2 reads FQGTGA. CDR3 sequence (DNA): TGTGCCAGCAGCTTAAGGGCTAGCGGGACCAACGAGCAGTACTTC. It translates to CASSLRASGTNEQYF.

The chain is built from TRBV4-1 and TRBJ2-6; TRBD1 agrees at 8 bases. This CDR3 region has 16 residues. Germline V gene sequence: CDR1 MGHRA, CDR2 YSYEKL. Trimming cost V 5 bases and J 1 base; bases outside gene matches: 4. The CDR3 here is CASSADRGSGANVLTF. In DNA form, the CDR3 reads TGCGCCAGCAGCGCCGACAGGGGATCTGGGGCCAACGTCCTGACTTTC.

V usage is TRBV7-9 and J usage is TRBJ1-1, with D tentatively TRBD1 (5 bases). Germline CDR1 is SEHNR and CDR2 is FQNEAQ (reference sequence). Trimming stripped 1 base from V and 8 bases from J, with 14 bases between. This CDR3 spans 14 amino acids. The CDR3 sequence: CASSLGQGQGEAFF. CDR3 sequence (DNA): TGTGCCAGCAGCTTAGGCCAAGGACAAGGGGAAGCTTTCTTT.

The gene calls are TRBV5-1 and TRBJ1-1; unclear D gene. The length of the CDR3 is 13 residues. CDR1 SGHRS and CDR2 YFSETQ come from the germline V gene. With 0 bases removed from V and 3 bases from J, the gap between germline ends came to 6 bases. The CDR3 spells CASSLAQDTEAFF. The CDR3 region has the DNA TGCGCCAGCAGCTTGGCGCAGGACACTGAAGCTTTCTTT.

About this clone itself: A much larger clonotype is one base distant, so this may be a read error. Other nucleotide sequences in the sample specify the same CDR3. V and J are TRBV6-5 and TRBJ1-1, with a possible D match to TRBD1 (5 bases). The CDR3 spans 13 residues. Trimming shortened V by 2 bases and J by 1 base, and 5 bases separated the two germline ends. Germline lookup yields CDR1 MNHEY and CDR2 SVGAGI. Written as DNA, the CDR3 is TGTGCCAGCAGTTACAGGGGGAACACTGAAGCTTTCTTT. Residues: CASSYRGNTEAFF.

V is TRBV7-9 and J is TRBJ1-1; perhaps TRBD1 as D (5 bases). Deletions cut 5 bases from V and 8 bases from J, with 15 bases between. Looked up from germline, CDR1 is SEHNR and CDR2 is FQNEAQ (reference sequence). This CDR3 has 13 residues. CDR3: CASSPSAWGEAFF. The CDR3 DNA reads TGTGCCAGCAGCCCAAGTGCCTGGGGGGAAGCTTTCTTT.

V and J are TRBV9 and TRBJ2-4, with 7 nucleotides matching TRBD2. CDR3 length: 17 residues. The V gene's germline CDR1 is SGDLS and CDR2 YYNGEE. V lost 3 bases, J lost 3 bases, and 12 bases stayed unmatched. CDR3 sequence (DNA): TGTGCCAGCAGCGCAAAGCTAGCGGAGGAGGTCAAAAACATTCAGTACTTC. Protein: CASSAKLAEEVKNIQYF. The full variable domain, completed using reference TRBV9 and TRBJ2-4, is DSGVTQTPKHLITATGQRVTLRCSPRSGDLSVYWYQQSLDQGLQFLIQYYNGEERAKGNILERFSAQQFPDLHSELNLSSLELGDSALYFCASSAKLAEEVKNIQYFGAGTRLSVL.

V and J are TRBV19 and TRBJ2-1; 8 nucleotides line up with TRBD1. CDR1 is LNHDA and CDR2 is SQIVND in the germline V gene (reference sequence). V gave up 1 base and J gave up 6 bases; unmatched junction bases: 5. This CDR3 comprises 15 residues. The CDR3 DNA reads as TGTGCCAGTAGTATAGGGGGGACAGGTCCCAATGAGCAGTTCTTC. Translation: CASSIGGTGPNEQFF.

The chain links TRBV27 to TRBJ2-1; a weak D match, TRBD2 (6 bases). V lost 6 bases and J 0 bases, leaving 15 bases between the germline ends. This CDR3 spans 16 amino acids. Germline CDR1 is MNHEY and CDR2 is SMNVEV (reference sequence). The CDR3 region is CASSPTLAYSYNEQFF. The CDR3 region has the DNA TGTGCCAGCAGCCCCACCCTAGCGTACTCCTACAATGAGCAGTTCTTC.

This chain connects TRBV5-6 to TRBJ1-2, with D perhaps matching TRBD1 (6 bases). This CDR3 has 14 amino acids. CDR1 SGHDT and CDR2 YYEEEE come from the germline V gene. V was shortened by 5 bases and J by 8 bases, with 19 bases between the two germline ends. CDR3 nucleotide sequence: TGTGCCAGCAGGAAGACAGGCGCCCTAATCGGCTACACCTTC. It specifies CASRKTGALIGYTF.

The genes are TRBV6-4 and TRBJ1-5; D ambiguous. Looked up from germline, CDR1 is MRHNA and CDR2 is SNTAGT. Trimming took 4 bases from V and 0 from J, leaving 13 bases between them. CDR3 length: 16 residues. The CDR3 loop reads CASSGMVGFSNQPQHF. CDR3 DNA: TGTGCCAGCAGTGGAATGGTAGGTTTTAGCAATCAGCCCCAGCATTTT.

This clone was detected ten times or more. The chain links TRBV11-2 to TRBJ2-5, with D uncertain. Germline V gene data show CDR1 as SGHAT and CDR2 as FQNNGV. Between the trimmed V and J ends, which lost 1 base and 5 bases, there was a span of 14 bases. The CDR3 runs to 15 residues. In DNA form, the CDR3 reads TGTGCCAGCAGCTTAGGATTCGGGTTGGAGGAGACCCAGTACTTC. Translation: CASSLGFGLEETQYF.

The CDR3 nucleotides read TGTGCCAGCATTACAGGCACAGATACGCAGTATTTT. Translation: CASITGTDTQYF. The chain combines TRBV28 with TRBJ2-3; D remains ambiguous. The CDR3 has 12 residues. Trimming removed 7 bases at V and 1 base at J, with 6 bases between. CDR1 MDHEN and CDR2 SYDVKM come from the germline V gene.

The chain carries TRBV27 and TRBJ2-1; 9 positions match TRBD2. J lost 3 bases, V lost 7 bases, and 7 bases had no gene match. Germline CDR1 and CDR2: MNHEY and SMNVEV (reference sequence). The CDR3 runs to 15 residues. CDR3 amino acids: CASTPVAGVYNEQFF. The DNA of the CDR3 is TGTGCCAGCACCCCGGTAGCGGGGGTCTACAATGAGCAGTTCTTC.

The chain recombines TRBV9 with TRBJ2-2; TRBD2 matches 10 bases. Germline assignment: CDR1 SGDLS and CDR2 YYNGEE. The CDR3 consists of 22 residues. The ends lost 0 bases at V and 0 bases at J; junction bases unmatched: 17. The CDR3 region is CASSVARDASGRDTSNTGELFF. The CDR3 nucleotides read TGTGCCAGCAGCGTAGCCCGAGACGCCAGCGGGAGGGACACTTCGAACACCGGGGAGCTGTTTTTT. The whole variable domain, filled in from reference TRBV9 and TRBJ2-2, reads DSGVTQTPKHLITATGQRVTLRCSPRSGDLSVYWYQQSLDQGLQFLIQYYNGEERAKGNILERFSAQQFPDLHSELNLSSLELGDSALYFCASSVARDASGRDTSNTGELFFGEGSRLTVL.

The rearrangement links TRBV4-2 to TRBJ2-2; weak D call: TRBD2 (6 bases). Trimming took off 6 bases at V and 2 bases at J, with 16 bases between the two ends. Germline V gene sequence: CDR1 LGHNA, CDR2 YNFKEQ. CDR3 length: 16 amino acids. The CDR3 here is CASSPPLGLNTGELFF. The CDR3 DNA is TGTGCCAGCAGTCCTCCCCTGGGACTCAACACCGGGGAGCTGTTTTTT.

CDR3 DNA: TGTGCCACCAGCCTAATCTCTGGAAACACCATATATTTT. Its protein is CATSLISGNTIYF. The V and J genes are TRBV15 and TRBJ1-3; D gene unclear. Trimming removed 5 bases from V and 0 bases from J, with 5 bases in between. The germline V gene encodes CDR1 LNHNV and CDR2 YYDKDF (reference sequence). This CDR3 region has 13 residues.

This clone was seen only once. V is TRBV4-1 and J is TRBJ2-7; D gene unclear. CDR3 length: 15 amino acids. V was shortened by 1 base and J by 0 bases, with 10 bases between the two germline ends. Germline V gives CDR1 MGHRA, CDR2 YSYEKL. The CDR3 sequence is CASSQVVTFSYEQYF. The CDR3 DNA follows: TGCGCCAGCAGCCAAGTTGTCACTTTCTCCTACGAGCAGTACTTC.

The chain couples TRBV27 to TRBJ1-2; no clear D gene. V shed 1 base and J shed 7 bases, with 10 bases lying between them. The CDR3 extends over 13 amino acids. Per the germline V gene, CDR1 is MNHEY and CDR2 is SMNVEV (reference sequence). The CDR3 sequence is CASSLWSGSGYTF. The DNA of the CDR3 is TGTGCCAGCAGTTTATGGTCCGGGTCTGGCTACACCTTC.

CDR3: CASSQGTGSGNTIYF. In DNA form, the CDR3 reads TGCGCCAGCAGCCAAGGGACAGGCTCTGGAAACACCATATATTTT. V usage is TRBV4-3 and J usage is TRBJ1-3, with 7 bases that match TRBD1. The junction had 0 bases not matched to a gene; V was cut back by 1 base and J by 0 bases. Germline V lookup: CDR1 LGHNA, CDR2 YSLEER. CDR3 size: 15 residues.

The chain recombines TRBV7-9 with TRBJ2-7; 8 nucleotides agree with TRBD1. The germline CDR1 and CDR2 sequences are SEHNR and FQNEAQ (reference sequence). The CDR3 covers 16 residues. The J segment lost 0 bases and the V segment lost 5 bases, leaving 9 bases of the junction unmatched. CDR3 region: CASSPIGQGPSYEQYF. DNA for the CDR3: TGTGCCAGCAGCCCGATCGGACAGGGACCCTCCTACGAGCAGTACTTC.

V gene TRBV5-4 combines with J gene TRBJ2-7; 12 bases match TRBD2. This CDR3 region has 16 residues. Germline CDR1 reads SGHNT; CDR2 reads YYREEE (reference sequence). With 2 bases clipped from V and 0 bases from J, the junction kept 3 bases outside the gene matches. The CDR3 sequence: CASSFGLAGSSYEQYF. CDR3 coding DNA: TGTGCCAGCAGCTTTGGACTAGCGGGAAGCTCCTACGAGCAGTACTTC.

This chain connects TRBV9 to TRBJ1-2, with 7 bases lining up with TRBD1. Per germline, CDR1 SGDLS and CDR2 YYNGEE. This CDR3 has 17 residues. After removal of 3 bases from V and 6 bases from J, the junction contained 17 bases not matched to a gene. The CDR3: CASSAMTGLGSGNGYTF. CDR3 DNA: TGTGCCAGCAGCGCAATGACAGGGTTAGGCAGTGGGAATGGCTACACCTTC.

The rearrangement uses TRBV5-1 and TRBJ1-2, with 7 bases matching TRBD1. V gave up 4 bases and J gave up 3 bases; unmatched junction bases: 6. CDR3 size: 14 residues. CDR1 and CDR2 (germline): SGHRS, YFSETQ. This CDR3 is CASSRWTGDYGYTF. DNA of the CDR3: TGCGCCAGCAGCCGGTGGACAGGAGACTATGGCTACACCTTC.